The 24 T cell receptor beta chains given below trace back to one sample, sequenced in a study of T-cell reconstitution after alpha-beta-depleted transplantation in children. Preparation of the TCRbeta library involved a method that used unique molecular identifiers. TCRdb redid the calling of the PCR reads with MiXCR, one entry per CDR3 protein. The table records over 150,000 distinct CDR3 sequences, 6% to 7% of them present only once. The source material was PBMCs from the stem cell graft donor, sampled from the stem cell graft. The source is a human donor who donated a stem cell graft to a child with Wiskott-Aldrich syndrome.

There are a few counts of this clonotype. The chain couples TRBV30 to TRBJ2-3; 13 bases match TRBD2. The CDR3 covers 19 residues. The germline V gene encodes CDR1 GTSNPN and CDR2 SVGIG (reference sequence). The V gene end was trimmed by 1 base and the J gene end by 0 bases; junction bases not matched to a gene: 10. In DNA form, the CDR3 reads TGTGCCTGGAGTGGAGGACTAGCGGGAGCCTCCCTTAGCACAGATACGCAGTATTTT. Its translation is CAWSGGLAGASLSTDTQYF.

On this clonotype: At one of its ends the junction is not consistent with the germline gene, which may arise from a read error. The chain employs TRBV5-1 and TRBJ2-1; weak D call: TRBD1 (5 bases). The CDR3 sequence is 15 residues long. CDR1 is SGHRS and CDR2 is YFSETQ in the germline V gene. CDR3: CANSLAWGGHNEQFF. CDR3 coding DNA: TGCGCCAACAGCTTGGCCTGGGGCGGACACAATGAGCAGTTCTTC.

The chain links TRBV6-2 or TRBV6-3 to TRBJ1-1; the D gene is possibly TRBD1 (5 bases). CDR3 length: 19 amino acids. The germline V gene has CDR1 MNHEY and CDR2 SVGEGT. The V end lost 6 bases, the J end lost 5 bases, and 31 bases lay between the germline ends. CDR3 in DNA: TGTGCCAGCAGGGGAGAGGCCCCGGGGCCGCCCGGGAGGAGGACTGAAGCTTTCTTT. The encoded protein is CASRGEAPGPPGRRTEAFF.

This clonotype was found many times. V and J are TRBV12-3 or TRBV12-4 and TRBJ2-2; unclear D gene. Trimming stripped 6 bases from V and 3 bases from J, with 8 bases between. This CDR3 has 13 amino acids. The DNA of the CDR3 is TGTGCCAGCAGGGGAATTTACACCGGGGAGCTGTTTTTT. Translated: CASRGIYTGELFF.

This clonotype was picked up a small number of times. CDR3: CASRKGGADTGELFF. In DNA, the CDR3 is TGTGCCAGTAGGAAGGGAGGGGCCGACACCGGGGAGCTGTTTTTT. V usage is TRBV19 and J usage is TRBJ2-2; TRBD2 matches at 7 bases. This CDR3 contains 15 residues. V dropped 6 bases and J dropped 3; count of bases not matched to a gene: 7. Germline CDR1 and CDR2: LNHDA and SQIVND (reference sequence).

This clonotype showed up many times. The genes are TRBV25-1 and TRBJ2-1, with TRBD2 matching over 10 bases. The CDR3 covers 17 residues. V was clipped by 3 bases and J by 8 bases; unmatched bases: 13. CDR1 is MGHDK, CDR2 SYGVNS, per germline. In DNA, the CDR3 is TGTGCCAGCAGTGATTGGGTGGGGCTAGCGGGAGATTATGAGCAGTTCTTC. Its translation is CASSDWVGLAGDYEQFF.

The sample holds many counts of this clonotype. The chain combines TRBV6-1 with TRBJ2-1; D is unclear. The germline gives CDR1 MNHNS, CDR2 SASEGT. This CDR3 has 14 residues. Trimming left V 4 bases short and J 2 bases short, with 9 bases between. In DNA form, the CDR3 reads TGTGCCAGCAGTGCTAGTCGGGCCTACAATGAGCAGTTCTTC. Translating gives CASSASRAYNEQFF.

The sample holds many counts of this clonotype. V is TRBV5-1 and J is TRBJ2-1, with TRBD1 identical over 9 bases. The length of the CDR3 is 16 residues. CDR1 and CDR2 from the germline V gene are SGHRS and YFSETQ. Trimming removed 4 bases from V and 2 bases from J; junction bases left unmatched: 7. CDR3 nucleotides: TGCGCCAGCAGCCATACAGGGGGCTCTACCTACAATGAGCAGTTCTTC. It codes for CASSHTGGSTYNEQFF.

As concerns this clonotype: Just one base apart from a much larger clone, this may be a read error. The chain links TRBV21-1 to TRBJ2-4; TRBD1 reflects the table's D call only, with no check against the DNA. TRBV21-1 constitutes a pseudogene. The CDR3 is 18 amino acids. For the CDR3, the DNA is TGTGCCAGCAGCAAACCCCTGGACACGTCTAAGGCCAAAAACATTCAGTACTTC. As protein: CASSKPLDTSKAKNIQYF.

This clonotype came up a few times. The CDR3: CASAPRVYEQYF. The CDR3 nucleotides read TGTGCCAGCGCTCCAAGGGTCTACGAGCAGTACTTC. The chain joins TRBV11-2 to TRBJ2-7; D is uncertain. There are 12 residues in the CDR3. V lost 8 bases to trimming and J lost 3 bases, with 11 bases between them. Germline V CDR1 and CDR2: SGHAT, FQNNGV.

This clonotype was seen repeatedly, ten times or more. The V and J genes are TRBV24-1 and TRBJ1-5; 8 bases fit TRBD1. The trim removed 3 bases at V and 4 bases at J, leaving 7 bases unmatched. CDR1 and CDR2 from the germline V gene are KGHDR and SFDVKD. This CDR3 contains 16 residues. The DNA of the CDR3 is TGTGCCACCAGTGATCCAGGGACAGGAACTAATCAGCCCCAGCATTTT. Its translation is CATSDPGTGTNQPQHF.

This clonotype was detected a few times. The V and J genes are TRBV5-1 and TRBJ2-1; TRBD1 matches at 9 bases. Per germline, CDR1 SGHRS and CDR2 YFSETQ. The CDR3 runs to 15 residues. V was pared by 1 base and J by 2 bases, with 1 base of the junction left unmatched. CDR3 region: CASSLRTGAYNEQFF. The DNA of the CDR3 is TGCGCCAGCAGCTTGCGGACAGGGGCCTACAATGAGCAGTTCTTC.

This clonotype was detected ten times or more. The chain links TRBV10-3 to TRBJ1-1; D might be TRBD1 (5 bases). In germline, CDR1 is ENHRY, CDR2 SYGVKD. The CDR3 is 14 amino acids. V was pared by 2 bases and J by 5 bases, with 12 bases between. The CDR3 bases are TGTGCCATCAGTGAGGAAGGGGATGGGACTGAAGCTTTCTTT. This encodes CAISEEGDGTEAFF.

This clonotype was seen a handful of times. CDR3 in DNA: TGCGCCAGCAGCTTGGACTCTTCTTCCAACAAGCAGTTCTTC. Amino acids: CASSLDSSSNKQFF. This sequence joins TRBV5-1 and TRBJ2-1; D is ambiguous. Germline loops: CDR1 SGHRS, CDR2 YFSETQ. This CDR3 spans 14 amino acids. The V end lost 0 bases, the J end lost 11 bases, and 15 bases lay between the germline ends.

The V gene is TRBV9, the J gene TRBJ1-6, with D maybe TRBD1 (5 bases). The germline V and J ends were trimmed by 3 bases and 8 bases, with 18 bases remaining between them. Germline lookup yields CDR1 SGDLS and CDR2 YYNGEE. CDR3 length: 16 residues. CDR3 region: CASSAFLPRDDSPLHF. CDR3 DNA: TGTGCCAGCAGCGCTTTTTTACCGAGGGACGATTCACCCCTCCACTTT.

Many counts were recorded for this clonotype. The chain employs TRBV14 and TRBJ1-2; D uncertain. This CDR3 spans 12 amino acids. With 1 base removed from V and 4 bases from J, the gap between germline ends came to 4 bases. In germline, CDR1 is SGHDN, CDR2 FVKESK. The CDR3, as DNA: TGTGCCAGCAGCCAAGGGGGCTATGGCTACACCTTC. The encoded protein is CASSQGGYGYTF.

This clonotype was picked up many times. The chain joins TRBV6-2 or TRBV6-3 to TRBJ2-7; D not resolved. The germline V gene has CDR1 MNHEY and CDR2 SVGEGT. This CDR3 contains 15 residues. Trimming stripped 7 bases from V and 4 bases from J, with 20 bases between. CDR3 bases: TGTGCCAGCACCCTGAGGAAGGCCTACGGGTACGAGCAGTACTTC. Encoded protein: CASTLRKAYGYEQYF.

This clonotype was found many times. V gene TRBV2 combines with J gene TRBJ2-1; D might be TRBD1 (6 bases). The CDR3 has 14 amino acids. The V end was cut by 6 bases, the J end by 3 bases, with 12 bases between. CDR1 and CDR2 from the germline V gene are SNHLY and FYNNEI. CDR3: CASRQQGSYNEQFF. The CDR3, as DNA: TGTGCCAGCAGACAACAGGGCAGCTACAATGAGCAGTTCTTC.

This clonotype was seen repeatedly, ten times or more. The CDR3 coding sequence is TGTGCCACCAGTGATGACAGGGATGGCTCTGGAAACACCATATATTTT. This gives the protein CATSDDRDGSGNTIYF. V and J are TRBV24-1 and TRBJ1-3; 7 nucleotides line up with TRBD1. V lost 3 bases, J lost 0 bases, and 4 bases stayed unmatched. Germline CDR1 is KGHDR and CDR2 is SFDVKD. CDR3 size: 16 residues.

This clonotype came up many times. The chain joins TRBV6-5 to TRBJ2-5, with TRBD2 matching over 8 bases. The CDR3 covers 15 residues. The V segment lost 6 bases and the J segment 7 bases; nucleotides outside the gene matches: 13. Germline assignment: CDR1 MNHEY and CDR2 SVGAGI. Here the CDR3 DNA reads TGTGCCAGCAGAAGTACTAGCGGCCCCGGTGGGACCCAGTACTTC. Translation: CASRSTSGPGGTQYF.

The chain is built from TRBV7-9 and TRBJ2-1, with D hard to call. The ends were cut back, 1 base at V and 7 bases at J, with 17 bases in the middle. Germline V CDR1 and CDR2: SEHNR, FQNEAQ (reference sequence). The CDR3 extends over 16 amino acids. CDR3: CASSLVAESRYNEQFF. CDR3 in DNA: TGTGCCAGCAGCTTAGTTGCGGAGTCGCGATATAATGAGCAGTTCTTC.

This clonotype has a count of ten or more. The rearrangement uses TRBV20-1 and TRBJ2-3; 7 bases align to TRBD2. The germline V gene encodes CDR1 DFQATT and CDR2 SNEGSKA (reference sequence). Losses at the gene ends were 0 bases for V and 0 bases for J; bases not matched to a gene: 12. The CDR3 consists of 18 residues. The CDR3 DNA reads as TGCAGTGCTAGAGATTGGGAGCGGGATACCATTAGCACAGATACGCAGTATTTT. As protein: CSARDWERDTISTDTQYF.

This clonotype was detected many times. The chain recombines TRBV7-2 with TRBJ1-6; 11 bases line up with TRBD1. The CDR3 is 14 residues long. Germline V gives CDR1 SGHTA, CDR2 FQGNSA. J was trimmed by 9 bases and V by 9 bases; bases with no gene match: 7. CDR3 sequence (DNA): TGTGCCAGTGGACAGGGGGCTAGGGGTTCACCCCTCCACTTT. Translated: CASGQGARGSPLHF.

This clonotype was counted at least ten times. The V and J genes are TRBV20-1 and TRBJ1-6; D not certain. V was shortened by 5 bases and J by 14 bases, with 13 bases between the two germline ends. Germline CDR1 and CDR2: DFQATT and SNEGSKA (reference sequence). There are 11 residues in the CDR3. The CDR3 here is CSAVNDPTLHF. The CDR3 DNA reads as TGCAGTGCTGTCAACGATCCGACCCTCCACTTT.